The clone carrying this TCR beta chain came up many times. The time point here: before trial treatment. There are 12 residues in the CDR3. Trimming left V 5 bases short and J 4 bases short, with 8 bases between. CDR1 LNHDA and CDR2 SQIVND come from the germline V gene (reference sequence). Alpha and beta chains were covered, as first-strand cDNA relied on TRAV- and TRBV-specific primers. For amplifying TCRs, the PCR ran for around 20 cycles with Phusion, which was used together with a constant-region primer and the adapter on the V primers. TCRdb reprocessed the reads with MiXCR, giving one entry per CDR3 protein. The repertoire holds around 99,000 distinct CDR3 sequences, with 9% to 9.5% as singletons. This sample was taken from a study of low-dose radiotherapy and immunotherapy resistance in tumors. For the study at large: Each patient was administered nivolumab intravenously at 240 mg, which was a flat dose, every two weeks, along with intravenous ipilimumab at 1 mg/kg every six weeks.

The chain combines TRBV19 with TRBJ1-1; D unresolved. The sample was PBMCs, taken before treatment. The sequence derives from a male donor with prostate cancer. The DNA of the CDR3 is TGTGCCAGTAGTGGGATGGGCACTGAAGCTTTCTTT. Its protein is CASSGMGTEAFF.